The clone carrying this T cell receptor beta chain was recorded once. What it binds is not known. These data belong to a study of cytomegalovirus exposure and HLA in healthy donors. After removal of 4 bases from V and 2 bases from J, the junction contained 1 base not matched to a gene. This CDR3 is 13 amino acids long. Germline V lookup: CDR1 MNHEY, CDR2 SMNVEV (reference sequence). Study-wide results and caveats: Researchers catalogued approximately 170 TCR beta chains as cytomegalovirus-associated. Reported performance of the classifier showed diagnosis of cytomegalovirus status with high specificity and sensitivity. Many donors carried some public TCRs, although rarity characterized most TCR sequences.

This table comes from immunoSEQ multiplex PCR, and its TCRdb copy is limited to in-frame clones, with some not included. The sample gives 150,000 to 200,000 clones, roughly 89% of which show up once; around 3% is in the top ten. The V and J genes are TRBV27 and TRBJ1-1; TRBD1 matches at 7 bases. The sample comprised PBMCs. This clonotype was obtained from a woman under 30 in good health and CMV-seropositive. CDR3 region: CASSWTGNTEAFF. The CDR3 coding sequence is TGTGCCAGCAGTTGGACAGGTAACACTGAAGCTTTCTTT.